This T cell receptor beta chain was documented in a study of blood T cell repertoires in COVID-19. CDR1 is SGHRS and CDR2 is YFSETQ in the germline V gene. Between the trimmed V and J ends, which lost 4 bases and 0 bases, there was a span of 16 bases. The CDR3 sequence is 16 residues long. The authors' processing: Estimated nucleated cell counts came from reference gene primer amplification. Sequencing used immunoSEQ multiplex PCR; TCRdb keeps in-frame clones, though not all of them. Clone size and the V and J calls come from that table; the DNA yielded D and trimming. The repertoire holds around 15,000 clones, with about 89% as singletons.

Sequencing used peripheral blood. The chain combines TRBV5-1 with TRBJ2-5, with D tentatively TRBD2 (6 bases). The receptor's source is a man in his 60s with acute or convalescent COVID-19. For the CDR3, the DNA is TGCGCCAGCAGCCCGGTTGCGGGATCGTACCAAGAGACCCAGTACTTC. Protein sequence: CASSPVAGSYQETQYF.